This TCR beta chain emerged from a study of identical twins. General study findings and limits: Excess sharing by twins proved weaker in beta out-of-frame sequences. Out-of-frame alpha sequences common to twins exhibited a surplus of low generation probability.

The CDR3 length is 14 residues. Germline CDR1 reads SGHAT; CDR2 reads FQDESV (reference sequence). V lost 3 bases to trimming and J lost 5 bases, with 13 bases between them. TCRdb passed the 5' RACE reads through MiXCR, listing each CDR3 protein once. Among 700,000 to 950,000 distinct CDR3 sequences, approximately 13% were seen once, and the ten largest hold roughly 1.6%. Comments on this clonotype: Its specificity is unknown.

These data were likewise used in another study, on yellow fever vaccine responses in identical twins.

The sample comprised PBMCs. This clonotype was obtained from a woman aged 18-35 years in good health. The chain carries TRBV11-1 and TRBJ2-5; no reliable D call. The CDR3 region has the DNA TGTGCCAGCAGCTTTTTGGGAATCGTGGAGACCCAGTACTTC. It codes for CASSFLGIVETQYF. The complete variable domain, with remaining parts taken from reference TRBV11-1 and TRBJ2-5, reads EAEVAQSPRYKITEKSQAVAFWCDPISGHATLYWYRQILGQGPELLVQFQDESVVDDSQLPKDRFSAERLKGVDSTLKIQPAELGDSAMYLCASSFLGIVETQYFGPGTRLLVL.